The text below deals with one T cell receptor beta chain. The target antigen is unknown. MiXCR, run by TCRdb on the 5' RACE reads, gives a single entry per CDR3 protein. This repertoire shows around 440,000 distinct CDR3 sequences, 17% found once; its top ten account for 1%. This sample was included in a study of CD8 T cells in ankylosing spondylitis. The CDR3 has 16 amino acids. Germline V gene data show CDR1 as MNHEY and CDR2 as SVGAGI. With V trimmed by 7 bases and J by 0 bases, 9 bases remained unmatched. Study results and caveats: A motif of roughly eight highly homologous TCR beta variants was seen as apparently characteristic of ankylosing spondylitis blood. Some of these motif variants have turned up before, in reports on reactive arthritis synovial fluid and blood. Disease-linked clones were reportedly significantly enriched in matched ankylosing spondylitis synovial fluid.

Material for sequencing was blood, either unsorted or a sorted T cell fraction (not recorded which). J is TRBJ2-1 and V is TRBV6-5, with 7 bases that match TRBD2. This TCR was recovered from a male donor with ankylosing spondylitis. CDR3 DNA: TGTGCCAGCAACTTACTAGCGACGACCTCCTACAATGAGCAGTTCTTC. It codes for CASNLLATTSYNEQFF.